This T cell receptor (beta chain) is from a study of CD8 T cells in Susac syndrome. General study findings and limits: The study's TCR sequencing and HLA analysis drew on a certain number of individuals. That number was acknowledged as relatively small. Where Susac syndrome CD4+ T cell repertoires were concerned, no clonal expansion was evident.

TEMRA cells were FACS-enriched, while CD8+ and CD4+ T cells were negatively isolated. Germline CDR1 is SGHTA and CDR2 is FQGNSA. This CDR3 comprises 15 residues. The ends were cut back, 5 bases at V and 4 bases at J, with 15 bases in the middle. cDNA came from about 0.51 to 1 ug RNA primed by random hexamers. The TCR beta CDR3 was amplified by immunoSEQ multiplex PCR across 54 Vbeta, 13 Jbeta. TCRdb fed the immunoSEQ multiplex PCR reads into MiXCR, producing one record per CDR3 protein. The sample lists some 160,000 distinct CDR3 sequences; around 94% were seen once. On this clonotype itself: What it binds is unknown.

This TCR was sampled from a human donor with Susac syndrome. The gene calls are TRBV7-2 and TRBJ2-1; D is possibly TRBD1 or TRBD2 (6 bases each). The specimen was CD4+ T cells from PBMCs. CDR3 in DNA: TGTGCCAGCAGCCTCGCATCGGGGGCGTACAATGAGCAGTTCTTC. Protein sequence: CASSLASGAYNEQFF. Based on the CDR3 plus reference TRBV7-2 and TRBJ2-1, the full variable domain is GAGVSQSPSNKVTEKGKDVELRCDPISGHTALYWYRQSLGQGLEFLIYFQGNSAPDKSGLPSDRFSAERTGGSVSTLTIQRTQQEDSAVYLCASSLASGAYNEQFFGPGTRLTVL.